Listed below are T cell receptor beta chains from one sample, sequenced in a study of blood T cell repertoires in COVID-19. The data were produced by immunoSEQ multiplex PCR, yet TCRdb's version contains in-frame clones alone and is incomplete. Here the sample spans 55,000 to 80,000 clones, around 83% being singletons. The sample was peripheral blood. These receptors all come from a man in his fifties or sixties with active COVID-19. Both conserved end residues are part of each CDR3. A D gene is named only where the DNA matches it firmly. Rows may omit the clone size; those that give it use once, few, many or a size class.

D gene | clone size | J gene | CDR3 length | V gene | CDR3 protein | CDR3 DNA
- | - | TRBJ1-2 | 15 | TRBV28 | CASRPGQGRPYGYTF | TGTGCCAGCAGACCGGGCCAAGGGAGACCCTATGGCTACACCTTC
TRBD2 | - | TRBJ2-5 | 16 | TRBV24-1 | CATSDSPAGVQETQYF | TGTGCCACCAGTGATTCCCCGGCGGGGGTTCAAGAGACCCAGTACTTC
- | - | TRBJ1-2 | 11 | TRBV6-5 | CASGSGNGYTF | TGTGCCAGCGGGTCAGGGAACGGCTACACCTTC
TRBD1 | - | TRBJ2-1 | 15 | TRBV4-1 | CASSPGQGADNEQFF | TGCGCCAGCAGCCCCGGACAGGGGGCGGACAATGAGCAGTTCTTC
TRBD1 | - | TRBJ1-2 | 15 | TRBV5-6 | CASSFRDRDLYGYTF | TGTGCCAGCAGCTTCCGGGACAGGGATTTATATGGCTACACCTTC
- | - | TRBJ1-5 | 13 | TRBV19 | CASSSRAGQPQHF | TGTGCCAGTAGTTCCCGGGCAGGGCAGCCCCAGCATTTT
- | - | TRBJ2-3 | 13 | TRBV6-2/TRBV6-3 | CASSSPDSDTQYF | TGTGCCAGCAGTTCTCCGGACTCAGATACGCAGTATTTT
TRBD1 | once | TRBJ1-1 | 16 | TRBV16 | CASSPGTGRSSTEAFF | TGTGCCAGCAGTCCCGGGACAGGGAGGTCTAGCACTGAAGCTTTCTTT
TRBD2 | - | TRBJ2-7 | 15 | TRBV4-2 | CASSPPGRGGAEQYF | TGTGCCAGCAGCCCCCCCGGGCGGGGGGGCGCCGAGCAGTACTTC
- | - | TRBJ2-7 | 16 | TRBV10-1 | CASSEPPTCRSYEQYF | TGCGCCAGCAGTGAGCCGCCGACTTGCCGCTCCTACGAGCAGTACTTC
- | - | TRBJ1-1 | 14 | TRBV15 | CATSREGMGGEAFF | TGTGCCACCAGCAGAGAGGGCATGGGGGGTGAAGCTTTCTTT
TRBD1 | - | TRBJ2-1 | 15 | TRBV5-1 | CASSLTGATLNEQFF | TGCGCCAGCAGCTTGACAGGGGCCACCCTCAATGAGCAGTTCTTC
TRBD2 | - | TRBJ2-5 | 16 | TRBV5-8 | CASSLRLAGPEETQYF | TGTGCCAGCAGCTTGAGACTAGCGGGGCCGGAGGAGACCCAGTACTTC
TRBD1 | once | TRBJ1-2 | 14 | TRBV6-5 | CASSSGTGGYGYTF | TGTGCCAGCAGTTCCGGGACAGGGGGGTATGGCTACACCTTC
- | once | TRBJ2-3 | 13 | TRBV4-3 | CASSREEEDTQYF | TGCGCCAGCAGCCGGGAGGAGGAGGATACGCAGTATTTT
- | - | TRBJ1-1 | 13 | TRBV7-9 | CASSLAQNTEAFF | TGTGCCAGCAGCTTAGCCCAGAACACTGAAGCTTTCTTT
TRBD1 | - | TRBJ2-7 | 15 | TRBV6-2/TRBV6-3 | CASSQSRQGSYEQYF | TGTGCCAGCAGCCAATCTCGACAGGGTTCCTACGAGCAGTACTTC
TRBD1 | once | TRBJ1-2 | 17 | TRBV5-1 | CASSSLSSGTGVQGYTF | TGCGCCAGCAGCTCCCTCTCTTCCGGGACAGGGGTACAAGGCTACACCTTC
TRBD1 | - | TRBJ1-2 | 12 | TRBV29-1 | CSVENRGKGYTF | TGCAGCGTTGAAAACAGGGGAAAGGGCTACACCTTC
TRBD2 | - | TRBJ2-5 | 17 | TRBV23-1 | CASSQFGRDLYQETQYF | TGCGCCAGCAGTCAATTTGGGAGGGATTTGTACCAAGAGACCCAGTACTTC
TRBD2 | - | TRBJ2-2 | 18 | TRBV27 | CASSLSALAGPNTGELFF | TGTGCCAGCAGTTTATCAGCTCTAGCGGGACCGAACACCGGGGAGCTGTTTTTT
TRBD2 | many | TRBJ2-7 | 14 | TRBV4-3 | CASSPNSGEGEQYF | TGCGCCAGCAGCCCTAATTCGGGGGAGGGCGAGCAGTACTTC
TRBD1 | - | TRBJ2-4 | 14 | TRBV28 | CASRTGQSLNIQYF | TGTGCCAGCAGGACGGGACAGTCCTTAAACATTCAGTACTTC
- | - | TRBJ1-1 | 14 | TRBV5-1 | CASSLGTVNTEAFF | TGCGCCAGCAGCTTGGGGACAGTGAACACTGAAGCTTTCTTT
- | - | TRBJ1-1 | 15 | TRBV7-9 | CASSFNEGRYTEAFF | TGTGCCAGCAGCTTTAATGAGGGGAGGTACACTGAAGCTTTCTTT
- | - | TRBJ2-6 | 13 | TRBV5-1 | CASGSSGANVLTF | TGCGCCAGCGGGAGCTCCGGGGCCAACGTCCTGACTTTC
TRBD1 | - | TRBJ1-2 | 15 | TRBV27 | CASTSTGIVNYGYTF | TGTGCCAGCACCTCGACAGGGATAGTTAACTATGGCTACACCTTC
TRBD2 | once | TRBJ2-2 | 17 | TRBV18 | CASSPGPAGENTGELFF | TGTGCCAGCTCACCTGGTCCGGCGGGGGAGAACACCGGGGAGCTGTTTTTT
- | - | TRBJ2-2 | 14 | TRBV28 | CASSLAPQAGELFF | TGTGCCAGCAGTTTAGCGCCGCAGGCCGGGGAGCTGTTTTTT
- | - | TRBJ1-2 | 14 | TRBV6-4 | CASSDSGTSHGYTF | TGTGCCAGCAGTGACTCCGGGACATCCCATGGCTACACCTTC
TRBD2 | - | TRBJ2-5 | 15 | TRBV3-1/TRBV3-2 | CASSQVSGGAETQYF | TGTGCCAGCAGCCAAGTCAGCGGGGGGGCTGAGACCCAGTACTTC
- | - | TRBJ2-7 | 12 | TRBV19 | CASSFGAYEQYF | TGTGCCAGTAGTTTCGGGGCCTACGAGCAGTACTTC
- | - | TRBJ2-3 | 13 | TRBV27 | CASSLWETDTQYF | TGTGCCAGCAGTTTATGGGAGACAGATACGCAGTATTTT
TRBD1 | - | TRBJ1-2 | 13 | TRBV28 | CASSSGQEYGYTF | TGTGCCAGCAGTTCGGGACAGGAATATGGCTACACCTTC
TRBD1 | - | TRBJ2-7 | 15 | TRBV18 | CASSPPDRGSYEQYF | TGTGCCAGCTCACCACCGGACAGGGGCTCCTACGAGCAGTACTTC
- | - | TRBJ2-1 | 13 | TRBV24-1 | CATSALRGLEQFF | TGTGCCACCAGTGCTCTAAGGGGACTTGAGCAGTTCTTC
TRBD2 | - | TRBJ2-3 | 17 | TRBV10-1 | CASSESASGGSTDTQYF | TGCGCCAGCAGTGAGTCGGCTAGCGGGGGAAGCACAGATACGCAGTATTTT
- | - | TRBJ1-2 | 13 | TRBV10-1 | CASSARRNYGYTF | TGCGCCAGCAGTGCGAGGAGGAACTATGGCTACACCTTC
TRBD2 | - | TRBJ2-1 | 18 | TRBV9 | CASSVGRAGGRGNNEQFF | TGTGCCAGCAGCGTAGGCCGAGCGGGGGGGAGAGGTAACAATGAGCAGTTCTTC
TRBD1 | - | TRBJ1-2 | 13 | TRBV6-2/TRBV6-3 | CASSSTGPYGYTF | TGTGCCAGCAGTTCGACAGGGCCTTATGGCTACACCTTC
- | - | TRBJ1-5 | 14 | TRBV4-1 | CASSRGWANQPQHF | TGCGCCAGCAGCAGGGGGTGGGCAAATCAGCCCCAGCATTTT
- | - | TRBJ1-2 | 14 | TRBV19 | CASKKGEENYGYTF | TGTGCCAGTAAAAAGGGAGAAGAAAACTATGGCTACACCTTC